Listed here are 26 T cell receptor beta chains from one sample, sequenced in a study of blood T cell repertoires in COVID-19. TCRdb keeps only in-frame clones here, not all; method: immunoSEQ multiplex PCR. This table has some 58,000 clones, 80% to 90% appearing once. The sequencing input was peripheral blood. Receptors were obtained from a human donor in a cohort sampled during active COVID-19.

The J gene is TRBJ2-7, the V gene TRBV20-1; possibly TRBD2 for D (6 bases). Germline CDR1 reads DFQATT; CDR2 reads SNEGSKA (reference sequence). The V gene lost 3 bases and the J gene lost 4 bases, with 22 bases spanning the gap. This CDR3 region has 16 residues. In DNA, the CDR3 is TGCAGTGCTAGTAAGATTGGCGGGGCTTTACAGTACGAGCAGTACTTC. Its protein product is CSASKIGGALQYEQYF.

The V call is TRBV12-1, the J call TRBJ1-2; the table assigns TRBD1, which was not confirmed against the DNA. TRBV12-1 is shown as a pseudogene. This CDR3 has 20 residues. CDR3 sequence reads: CASSFVVGQGDRNLTYGYTF. CDR3 DNA sequence: TGTGCCAGCAGCTTTGTAGTCGGACAGGGGGATCGAAACCTGACTTATGGCTACACCTTC.

V is TRBV7-9 and J is TRBJ2-2; 8 bases line up with TRBD2. Germline V lookup: CDR1 SEHNR, CDR2 FQNEAQ (reference sequence). The CDR3 loop spans 17 amino acids. V shed 1 base, J shed 5 bases, and the junction held 9 bases outside the gene matches. Here the CDR3 reads CASSLVPLAGLTGELFF. The CDR3 DNA follows: TGTGCCAGCAGCTTAGTCCCTTTAGCGGGGTTAACCGGGGAGCTGTTTTTT.

The chain couples TRBV5-4 to TRBJ2-7; D is possibly TRBD1 (6 bases). There are 15 residues in the CDR3. Trimming cost V 4 bases and J 1 base, with 15 bases left between them. Germline CDR1 is SGHNT and CDR2 is YYREEE (reference sequence). The CDR3 DNA is TGTGCCAGCAGCCTATTTCCGGGACAATCCTACGAGCAGTACTTC. Translation: CASSLFPGQSYEQYF.

The gene calls are TRBV7-2 and TRBJ2-7; TRBD1 aligns across 10 bases. Per germline, CDR1 SGHTA and CDR2 FQGNSA. V lost 5 bases, J lost 1 base, and 5 bases stayed unmatched. The CDR3 runs to 15 residues. The CDR3 region is CASSGRDRGSYEQYF. In DNA, the CDR3 is TGTGCCAGCAGCGGCCGGGACAGGGGATCCTACGAGCAGTACTTC.

The count of this clone is one. The chain is built from TRBV11-1 and TRBJ2-3; 7 bases line up with TRBD1. Germline assignment: CDR1 SGHAT and CDR2 FQDESV (reference sequence). The CDR3 consists of 14 residues. V lost 5 bases and J lost 5; bases outside the gene matches: 7. The CDR3 DNA reads as TGTGCCAGCAGCCTTCGACAGGGATTAGATACGCAGTATTTT. Its translation: CASSLRQGLDTQYF.

This sequence joins TRBV5-1 and TRBJ2-1; D gene unclear. With 5 bases removed from V and 12 bases from J, the gap between germline ends came to 24 bases. This CDR3 has 15 residues. From germline, CDR1 is SGHRS and CDR2 YFSETQ. The CDR3 is CASSSRPVELVGQFF. As DNA, the CDR3 is TGCGCCAGCAGTTCCAGGCCTGTAGAACTGGTCGGGCAGTTCTTC.

The chain employs TRBV2 and TRBJ1-2; D is perhaps TRBD1 (5 bases). The CDR3 runs to 14 residues. V dropped 7 bases and J dropped 4 bases, with 16 bases sitting between them. CDR1 is SNHLY and CDR2 is FYNNEI in the germline V gene. The CDR3 DNA reads TGTGCCAGCACCCTTTTGAAGGGGCCCTATGGCTACACCTTC. This encodes CASTLLKGPYGYTF.

The chain links TRBV19 to TRBJ1-4; D gene unclear. V dropped 11 bases and J dropped 6 bases, with 16 bases sitting between them. The CDR3 loop spans 13 amino acids. Germline V CDR1 and CDR2: LNHDA, SQIVND (reference sequence). CDR3 DNA sequence: TGTGCCTCCAAGGAGGTCAACTATGAAAAACTGTTTTTT. It codes for CASKEVNYEKLFF.

This clone was detected only a few times. The J gene is TRBJ2-7, the V gene TRBV7-3; TRBD2 matches 10 bases. The CDR3 consists of 15 residues. The V gene's germline CDR1 is SGHTA and CDR2 FQGTGA. J was trimmed by 2 bases and V by 3 bases; bases with no gene match: 4. The CDR3 DNA is TGTGCCAGCAGCTTGGGGGGACTAGCGACCTACGAGCAGTACTTC. Amino acids: CASSLGGLATYEQYF.

The V and J genes are TRBV5-6 and TRBJ1-4, with 7 bases lining up with TRBD1. This CDR3 is built from 14 residues. V gave up 2 bases and J gave up 3 bases; unmatched junction bases: 1. Germline V gene lookup returns CDR1 SGHDT and CDR2 YYEEEE. CDR3 in DNA: TGTGCCAGCAGCTTTACAGGGGCTAATGAAAAACTGTTTTTT. Protein sequence: CASSFTGANEKLFF. The full variable domain, rest sourced from reference TRBV5-6 and TRBJ1-4, is DAGVTQSPTHLIKTRGQQVTLRCSPKSGHDTVSWYQQALGQGPQFIFQYYEEEERQRGNFPDRFSGHQFPNYSSELNVNALLLGDSALYLCASSFTGANEKLFFGSGTQLSVL.

This sequence joins TRBV24-1 and TRBJ1-6; D not certain. Trimming stripped 5 bases from V and 1 base from J, with 14 bases between. The CDR3 sequence is 17 residues long. Germline loops: CDR1 KGHDR, CDR2 SFDVKD. CDR3 nucleotide sequence: TGTGCCACCAGTGGCCTACAGCGGGCGTCCTATAATTCACCCCTCCACTTT. This encodes CATSGLQRASYNSPLHF.

The rearrangement links TRBV5-4 to TRBJ2-4, with a tentative D call TRBD2 (7 bases). Germline CDR1 is SGHNT and CDR2 is YYREEE (reference sequence). This CDR3 has 13 residues. Between the trimmed V and J ends, which lost 5 bases and 7 bases, there was a span of 13 bases. This CDR3 reads CASSSGGRNIQYF. The CDR3 bases are TGTGCCAGCAGTTCGGGGGGCAGGAACATTCAGTACTTC. The full variable domain, rest sourced from reference TRBV5-4 and TRBJ2-4, is ETGVTQSPTHLIKTRGQQVTLRCSSQSGHNTVSWYQQALGQGPQFIFQYYREEENGRGNFPPRFSGLQFPNYSSELNVNALELDDSALYLCASSSGGRNIQYFGAGTRLSVL.

CDR3 in amino acids: CASAPQGPNTGELFF. The CDR3 DNA reads TGCGCCAGCGCCCCCCAGGGGCCTAACACCGGGGAGCTGTTTTTT. This chain joins TRBV5-1 and TRBJ2-2, with D maybe TRBD1 (6 bases). CDR1 is SGHRS, CDR2 YFSETQ, per germline. This CDR3 is built from 15 residues. V lost 7 bases, J lost 2 bases, and 15 bases lay in between.

This chain links TRBV9 with TRBJ2-2; 10 bases align to TRBD1. The CDR3 spans 16 residues. J gave up 6 bases and V 4 bases, and 9 bases lay outside the gene matches. In germline, CDR1 is SGDLS, CDR2 YYNGEE. CDR3 coding DNA: TGTGCCAGCAGCCAATACGGGACAGGGGTTCCCGGGGAGCTGTTTTTT. It encodes CASSQYGTGVPGELFF.

V gene TRBV18 combines with J gene TRBJ2-2, with D possibly matching TRBD1 (5 bases). Germline V gene data show CDR1 as KGHSH and CDR2 as LQKENI. The CDR3 is 15 amino acids. With 3 bases removed from V and 6 bases from J, the gap between germline ends came to 14 bases. The CDR3 DNA is TGTGCCAGCTCACCCCAGGGTACTGAAGCCGGGGAGCTGTTTTTT. Protein sequence: CASSPQGTEAGELFF.

The chain recombines TRBV20-1 with TRBJ1-3; the D is unclear. The CDR3 loop spans 11 amino acids. V lost 3 bases and J lost 3, with 3 bases in between. CDR1 and CDR2 from the germline V gene are DFQATT and SNEGSKA (reference sequence). The CDR3 coding sequence is TGCAGTGCTAGTTATGGAAACACCATATATTTT. Amino acids: CSASYGNTIYF.

The genes are TRBV6-6 and TRBJ2-7; tentatively, D is TRBD2 (5 bases). Trimming took off 5 bases at V and 0 bases at J, with 11 bases between the two ends. This CDR3 has 14 amino acids. Germline-derived CDR1 and CDR2 are MNHNY and SVGAGI (reference sequence). The CDR3 sequence: CASSTEGSSYEQYF. For the CDR3, the DNA is TGTGCCAGCAGTACAGAGGGAAGCTCCTACGAGCAGTACTTC.

This chain joins TRBV7-9 and TRBJ2-4, with D possibly matching TRBD2 (5 bases). Deletions cut 4 bases from V and 9 bases from J, with 10 bases between. This CDR3 comprises 12 residues. CDR1 is SEHNR, CDR2 FQNEAQ, per germline (reference sequence). CDR3 coding DNA: TGTGCCAGCAGCTCTGGGAGTGGCATTCAGTACTTC. Translated: CASSSGSGIQYF.

The V and J genes are TRBV25-1 and TRBJ2-3, with D possibly matching TRBD2 (7 bases). This CDR3 region has 16 residues. From germline, CDR1 is MGHDK and CDR2 SYGVNS. V was shortened by 2 bases and J by 1 base, with 13 bases between the two germline ends. The CDR3 spells CASSEPGGPCTDTQYF. The CDR3 bases are TGTGCCAGCAGTGAACCCGGGGGGCCATGCACAGATACGCAGTATTTT.

The CDR3 region is CASSPLDRGPSGELFF. In nucleotides, the CDR3 is TGTGCCAGCTCCCCCTTGGACAGGGGGCCTTCCGGGGAGCTGTTTTTT. The chain recombines TRBV18 with TRBJ2-2; 11 bases fit TRBD1. The germline V gene has CDR1 KGHSH and CDR2 LQKENI. The CDR3 is 16 residues long. The junction had 9 bases not matched to a gene; V was cut back by 6 bases and J by 6 bases.

The chain has TRBV27 and TRBJ2-2, with 12 bases identical to TRBD1. The CDR3 covers 16 residues. Germline-derived CDR1 and CDR2 are MNHEY and SMNVEV (reference sequence). Unmatched junction bases numbered 8, after V lost 8 bases and J lost 4 bases. CDR3 protein: CASRAGQGAGTGELFF. The CDR3 bases are TGTGCCAGCCGGGCGGGACAGGGGGCGGGCACCGGGGAGCTGTTTTTT.

CDR3 nucleotide sequence: TGTGCCAGCAGATGGGACAGCAACACCGGGGAGCTGTTTTTT. Protein sequence: CASRWDSNTGELFF. The V gene is TRBV2, the J gene TRBJ2-2, with 7 bases identical to TRBD1. The CDR3 is 14 amino acids. Germline values: CDR1 SNHLY, CDR2 FYNNEI. V lost 6 bases and J lost 2; bases outside the gene matches: 3.

This clone was observed a handful of times. CDR3 nucleotide sequence: TGCGCCAGCAGCTTGTACGGGACAGGTTTCACTAGCACAGATACGCAGTATTTT. Its translation: CASSLYGTGFTSTDTQYF. The V call is TRBV5-1, the J call TRBJ2-3, with 8 nucleotides matching TRBD1. This CDR3 region has 18 residues. The junction had 10 bases not matched to a gene; V was cut back by 1 base and J by 0 bases. Germline lookup yields CDR1 SGHRS and CDR2 YFSETQ.

The gene calls are TRBV19 and TRBJ2-1, with 11 nucleotides matching TRBD2. The CDR3 is 14 amino acids. V dropped 6 bases and J dropped 7; count of bases not matched to a gene: 5. CDR1 and CDR2 (germline): LNHDA, SQIVND (reference sequence). The CDR3 loop reads CASRRGLAANEQFF. In nucleotides, the CDR3 is TGTGCCAGTAGGCGGGGACTAGCGGCGAATGAGCAGTTCTTC.

The gene calls are TRBV6-2 or TRBV6-3 and TRBJ2-5, with 7 bases that match TRBD1. Trimming took 6 bases from V and 5 from J; bases not matched to a gene: 15. CDR3 length: 16 amino acids. The germline V gene has CDR1 MNHEY and CDR2 SVGEGT. The CDR3 nucleotides read TGTGCCAGCAGACCTGGGCAGACAGGGTCGTATGAGACCCAGTACTTC. The encoded protein is CASRPGQTGSYETQYF.